This TCR beta chain was identified in a study of T cell changes during pregnancy in multiple sclerosis. V lost 2 bases to trimming and J lost 3 bases; unmatched junction nucleotides: 5. The CDR3 runs 16 residues. Germline V gene data show CDR1 as SGHDT and CDR2 as YYEEEE. The data were produced by immunoSEQ multiplex PCR, yet TCRdb's version contains in-frame clones alone and is incomplete. The data contain 100,000 to 140,000 clones, approximately 90% of them singletons. The clonotype comes from a female donor in good health, enrolled as a control in a pregnancy study. This sequence joins TRBV5-6 and TRBJ2-3; 11 bases map to TRBD2. Sequences were derived from peripheral blood, sampled in the third trimester of pregnancy. CDR3 coding DNA: TGTGCCAGCAGCTTCCTAGCGGGGGGCCTTACAGATACGCAGTATTTT. As protein: CASSFLAGGLTDTQYF. The full variable domain, with the rest looked up from reference TRBV5-6 and TRBJ2-3, is DAGVTQSPTHLIKTRGQQVTLRCSPKSGHDTVSWYQQALGQGPQFIFQYYEEEERQRGNFPDRFSGHQFPNYSSELNVNALLLGDSALYLCASSFLAGGLTDTQYFGPGTRLTVL.